Below, one TCR beta chain is given with its context. The CDR3 sequence is 11 residues long. CDR1 is LNHDA and CDR2 is SQIVND in the germline V gene (reference sequence). Trimming shortened V by 9 bases and J by 7 bases, and 12 bases separated the two germline ends. The data originate from a study of blood T cell repertoires in COVID-19. In the original workflow: Cell counts per sample came from amplifying reference gene primers. Profiling relied on immunoSEQ multiplex PCR, and the TCRdb table lists in-frame clones only, not all of them. That table is the source of V, J and clone size, and D and trimming were worked out from the DNA. This table holds approximately 140,000 clones, roughly 80% found once.

The sample comprised peripheral blood. This clonotype originated in a woman aged 80 or older in a cohort sampled during active or convalescent COVID-19. This chain joins TRBV19 and TRBJ1-2, with TRBD1 as a possible D gene (5 bases). The CDR3 spells CASEDIGGYTF. DNA for the CDR3: TGTGCCAGCGAGGACATCGGTGGCTACACCTTC.